These 25 T cell receptor beta chains were sequenced from one sample in a study of blood T cell repertoires in COVID-19. The data were produced by immunoSEQ multiplex PCR, yet TCRdb's version contains in-frame clones alone and is incomplete. The sample lists approximately 83,000 clones, around four fifths occurring once. The sequenced sample consisted of peripheral blood. The receptors come from a man aged 45-65 years with acute or convalescent COVID-19.

This sequence joins TRBV19 and TRBJ1-1, with D uncertain. Looked up from germline, CDR1 is LNHDA and CDR2 is SQIVND (reference sequence). CDR3 length equals 15 residues. V shed 3 bases and J shed 0 bases, with 11 bases lying between them. CDR3 residues: CASSMTDAVNTEAFF. CDR3 in DNA: TGTGCCAGTAGTATGACCGACGCGGTGAACACTGAAGCTTTCTTT.

This chain connects TRBV12-3 or TRBV12-4 to TRBJ1-2; 7 bases align to TRBD1. The CDR3 has 12 amino acids. V was pared by 5 bases and J by 6 bases, with 3 bases of the junction left unmatched. The CDR3 spells CASSPGTDGYTF. CDR3 nucleotides: TGTGCCAGCAGTCCCGGGACAGATGGCTACACCTTC.

The V gene is TRBV30, the J gene TRBJ2-7; 10 nucleotides line up with TRBD1. Trimming took 3 bases from V and 6 from J; bases not matched to a gene: 5. The germline CDR1 and CDR2 sequences are GTSNPN and SVGIG (reference sequence). This CDR3 comprises 13 residues. The CDR3 nucleotides are TGTGCCTGGAGACGACAGGGGGCCGGCGAGCAGTACTTC. Its translation is CAWRRQGAGEQYF.

This rearrangement joins TRBV18 to TRBJ2-3; 15 bases align to TRBD2. The CDR3 consists of 16 residues. V shed 6 bases, J shed 4 bases, and the junction held 5 bases outside the gene matches. Germline values: CDR1 KGHSH, CDR2 LQKENI. This CDR3 is CASSPGLAGGPDTQYF. The DNA of the CDR3 is TGTGCCAGCTCCCCCGGACTAGCGGGGGGGCCAGATACGCAGTATTTT. Variable domain in full (rest from reference TRBV18 and TRBJ2-3): NAGVMQNPRHLVRRRGQEARLRCSPMKGHSHVYWYRQLPEEGLKFMVYLQKENIIDESGMPKERFSAEFPKEGPSILRIQQVVRGDSAAYFCASSPGLAGGPDTQYFGPGTRLTVL.

This clone has only a few counts. The chain's CDR3 is CASSLAAVVLETQYF. The CDR3, as DNA: TGCGCCAGCAGCTTGGCCGCGGTTGTGTTGGAGACCCAGTACTTC. V and J are TRBV5-1 and TRBJ2-5; no clear D. V lost 0 bases and J 5 bases, leaving 14 bases between the germline ends. CDR1 is SGHRS, CDR2 YFSETQ, per germline. CDR3 length: 15 amino acids.

This chain connects TRBV25-1 to TRBJ2-1; maybe TRBD1 (5 bases). CDR3 size: 14 residues. CDR1 is MGHDK, CDR2 SYGVNS, per germline. The V end lost 6 bases, the J end lost 9 bases, and 18 bases lay between the germline ends. The CDR3 DNA reads TGTGCCAGCAGCGCCCGGGCAGGGTTGGGTGAGCAGTTCTTC. This gives the protein CASSARAGLGEQFF. Full variable domain (remainder filled in from reference TRBV25-1 and TRBJ2-1): EADIYQTPRYLVIGTGKKITLECSQTMGHDKMYWYQQDPGMELHLIHYSYGVNSTEKGDLSSESTVSRIRTEHFPLTLESARPSHTSQYLCASSARAGLGEQFFGPGTRLTVL.

This clone was counted only a few times. The V gene is TRBV7-2, the J gene TRBJ2-2; possibly TRBD1 for D (6 bases). The germline V gene has CDR1 SGHTA and CDR2 FQGNSA. This CDR3 has 15 amino acids. V lost 5 bases and J lost 5, with 15 bases in between. CDR3 nucleotides: TGTGCCAGCAGCACTGCGGACAGAATAACCGGGGAGCTGTTTTTT. It yields the protein CASSTADRITGELFF.

The chain uses TRBV11-2 and TRBJ2-5; 8 bases map to TRBD2. The CDR3 covers 14 residues. The germline V gene encodes CDR1 SGHAT and CDR2 FQNNGV. Trimming cost V 5 bases and J 1 base; bases outside gene matches: 3. CDR3 region: CASSEGLAQETQYF. The CDR3 DNA sequence: TGTGCCAGCAGCGAAGGACTAGCCCAAGAGACCCAGTACTTC.

The chain combines TRBV5-1 with TRBJ1-4; 7 bases are shared with TRBD1. The CDR3 contains 15 residues. Germline V lookup: CDR1 SGHRS, CDR2 YFSETQ. The junction had 0 bases not matched to a gene; V was cut back by 0 bases and J by 1 base. In DNA, the CDR3 is TGCGCCAGCAGCTTGGGACAGGGAACTAATGAAAAACTGTTTTTT. This encodes CASSLGQGTNEKLFF.

As DNA, the CDR3 is TGTGCCAGTAGTATTAGGGGGGGGTTGTATGAGCAGTTCTTC. Encoded protein: CASSIRGGLYEQFF. The chain has TRBV19 and TRBJ2-1, with D maybe TRBD2 (7 bases). V lost 3 bases, J lost 8 bases, and 14 bases lay in between. Germline CDR1 and CDR2: LNHDA and SQIVND (reference sequence). CDR3 length: 14 amino acids.

The gene calls are TRBV9 and TRBJ2-1; 8 bases map to TRBD1. The V gene end was trimmed by 4 bases and the J gene end by 5 bases; junction bases not matched to a gene: 11. CDR1 SGDLS and CDR2 YYNGEE come from the germline V gene. The CDR3 is 16 residues long. This CDR3 is CASSPSGRQGHNEQFF. The CDR3 DNA sequence: TGTGCCAGCAGCCCCAGTGGGCGACAGGGGCACAATGAGCAGTTCTTC.

A few counts support this clone. The chain employs TRBV6-4 and TRBJ2-2; TRBD2 matches at 13 bases. Germline CDR1 is MRHNA and CDR2 is SNTAGT. After removal of 4 bases from V and 3 bases from J, the junction contained 5 bases not matched to a gene. This CDR3 region has 17 residues. The DNA for the CDR3 is TGTGCCAGCAGTGCAACAGGACTAGCGGGGGACACCGGGGAGCTGTTTTTT. It specifies CASSATGLAGDTGELFF.

The rearrangement links TRBV5-4 to TRBJ1-5, with D uncertain. Trimming took 0 bases from V and 0 from J, leaving 10 bases between them. The length of the CDR3 is 16 residues. CDR1 is SGHNT, CDR2 YYREEE, per germline (reference sequence). The CDR3 sequence is CASSLGQLNSNQPQHF. For the CDR3, the DNA is TGTGCCAGCAGCTTGGGGCAGTTAAATAGCAATCAGCCCCAGCATTTT.

In its sample, this clone was seen a few times. This chain joins TRBV7-2 and TRBJ1-6; D is perhaps TRBD1 (5 bases). The V end lost 5 bases, the J end lost 9 bases, and 17 bases lay between the germline ends. The CDR3 spans 15 residues. CDR1 and CDR2 from the germline V gene are SGHTA and FQGNSA. CDR3 bases: TGTGCCAGCAGCCACCCATCAGGGTTCGGTTCACCCCTCCACTTT. It yields the protein CASSHPSGFGSPLHF.

The chain couples TRBV28 to TRBJ2-1, with 12 bases identical to TRBD1. There are 16 residues in the CDR3. Germline values: CDR1 MDHEN, CDR2 SYDVKM. The V segment lost 5 bases and the J segment 6 bases; nucleotides outside the gene matches: 8. CDR3 sequence (DNA): TGTGCCAGCAGTCCCGGGGGGGACAGGGGGCTCAATGAGCAGTTCTTC. Its translation: CASSPGGDRGLNEQFF.

This chain joins TRBV29-1 and TRBJ1-2, with a weak D call TRBD1 (5 bases). V dropped 6 bases and J dropped 0 bases, with 14 bases sitting between them. This CDR3 spans 14 amino acids. The V gene's germline CDR1 is SQVTM and CDR2 ANQGSEA. The CDR3 nucleotides read TGCAGCGTCCAAGACAGCTACTCTAACTATGGCTACACCTTC. Its translation is CSVQDSYSNYGYTF.

The rearrangement joins TRBV5-1 to TRBJ1-2; D unresolved. The ends were cut back, 2 bases at V and 4 bases at J, with 18 bases in the middle. The CDR3 consists of 16 residues. From germline, CDR1 is SGHRS and CDR2 YFSETQ. The CDR3 region has the DNA TGCGCCAGCAGCTTAATGAGGCCCGACGCGTCCTATGGCTACACCTTC. This encodes CASSLMRPDASYGYTF.

V and J are TRBV27 and TRBJ2-7, with a tentative D call TRBD1 (7 bases). Trimming shortened V by 3 bases and J by 0 bases, and 15 bases separated the two germline ends. This CDR3 is 16 amino acids long. Germline V gene data show CDR1 as MNHEY and CDR2 as SMNVEV (reference sequence). The CDR3 coding sequence is TGTGCCAGCAGTTTTTTTGGAGGGGGCAGCTCCTACGAGCAGTACTTC. Its protein product is CASSFFGGGSSYEQYF.

V gene TRBV10-3 combines with J gene TRBJ2-3; TRBD2 is a possible D gene (7 bases). CDR1 is ENHRY and CDR2 is SYGVKD in the germline V gene. Trimming removed 6 bases at V and 0 bases at J, with 19 bases between. The CDR3 is made up of 17 amino acids. CDR3 nucleotides: TGTGCCATCAGGTGGGGGGGCGCTTCCTTTAGCACAGATACGCAGTATTTT. This encodes CAIRWGGASFSTDTQYF.

The rearrangement links TRBV12-3 or TRBV12-4 to TRBJ1-6; no reliable D call. The V end lost 7 bases, the J end lost 0 bases, and 4 bases lay between the germline ends. This CDR3 has 13 residues. CDR3 loop: CASTFSYNSPLHF. CDR3 sequence (DNA): TGTGCCAGCACCTTCTCCTATAATTCACCCCTCCACTTT.

This rearrangement joins TRBV28 to TRBJ1-5, with 9 bases fitting TRBD1. The CDR3 totals 15 residues. V lost 6 bases, J lost 4 bases, and 7 bases stayed unmatched. The germline CDR1 and CDR2 sequences are MDHEN and SYDVKM. CDR3 sequence: CASRSTGGENQPQHF. The DNA for the CDR3 is TGTGCCAGCAGATCAACAGGGGGCGAGAATCAGCCCCAGCATTTT.

This clone is medium-sized. V usage is TRBV6-2 or TRBV6-3 and J usage is TRBJ1-1, with 12 bases fitting TRBD1. J gave up 3 bases and V 0 bases, and 2 bases lay outside the gene matches. The germline CDR1 and CDR2 sequences are MNHEY and SVGEGT. This CDR3 has 16 residues. CDR3 protein: CASSYSGDRGHTEAFF. The CDR3 DNA sequence: TGTGCCAGCAGTTACTCTGGGGACAGGGGGCACACTGAAGCTTTCTTT.

The V gene is TRBV7-2, the J gene TRBJ2-7; tentatively, D is TRBD1 (6 bases). Trimming stripped 5 bases from V and 3 bases from J, with 17 bases between. This CDR3 has 15 amino acids. Germline V gives CDR1 SGHTA, CDR2 FQGNSA. Here the CDR3 DNA reads TGTGCCAGCAGCGGATTACGAGACAGGAGCTACGAGCAGTACTTC. The encoded protein is CASSGLRDRSYEQYF.

This clone was seen once. This chain uses TRBV3-1 (or the pseudogene TRBV3-2) with TRBJ2-6; 9 nucleotides line up with TRBD1. The germline gives CDR1 LGHDT, CDR2 YNNKEL (reference sequence). Germline trimming cut 0 bases from V and 2 bases from J; bases unmatched to any gene: 2. The CDR3 spans 17 residues. The CDR3 sequence is CASSQERDRAGANVLTF. CDR3 DNA: TGTGCCAGCAGCCAAGAGCGGGACAGGGCTGGGGCCAACGTCCTGACTTTC.

This chain joins TRBV5-1 and TRBJ1-1; D gene ambiguous. Germline V CDR1 and CDR2: SGHRS, YFSETQ. Trimming shortened V by 0 bases and J by 1 base, and 7 bases separated the two germline ends. CDR3 length: 14 residues. The CDR3 protein is CASSLVAGNTEAFF. In DNA form, the CDR3 reads TGCGCCAGCAGCTTGGTGGCGGGGAACACTGAAGCTTTCTTT.